The source of this T cell receptor beta chain is a study of OX40 agonist ivuxolimab in advanced cancers. The table came from immunoSEQ multiplex PCR; TCRdb's copy has only in-frame clones and leaves some out. The table lists approximately 60,000 clones, more than 65% of them singletons, with 6.3% in the top ten. This TCR came from an adult with an advanced solid tumor such as melanoma, head and neck, liver or kidney cancer. The sequenced sample was CD4+ or CD8+ T cells sorted from blood, obtained in a trial of the OX40 agonist ivuxolimab.

CDR3 residues: CASSQTLRDGGAFF. CDR3 coding DNA: TGCGCCAGCAGCCAAACCCTTAGGGACGGTGGAGCTTTCTTT. The chain couples TRBV4-3 to TRBJ1-1; TRBD1 is a possible D gene (5 bases). This CDR3 has 14 residues. From germline, CDR1 is LGHNA and CDR2 YSLEER. Deletions cut 2 bases from V and 10 bases from J, with 17 bases between.